Following are 9 T cell receptor beta chains from one sample sequenced in a study of a mutant IDH1 vaccine in newly diagnosed glioma. Indicated time point: week 35, safety follow-up. All doses held 300 ug of mutant IDH1 20-mer peptide, with topical imiquimod. These receptors lack a known antigen. This table comes from immunoSEQ multiplex PCR, and its TCRdb copy is limited to in-frame clones, with some not included. The repertoire holds about 32,000 clones, with roughly three quarters as singletons. The sequenced sample was PBMCs, obtained from a glioma patient whose treatment included an IDH1 peptide vaccine. Receptors originate from a woman between 40 and 50 years old with glioma.

The count of this clone is one. The chain recombines TRBV7-6 with TRBJ1-1, with D possibly TRBD1 on 6 matching bases. V was trimmed by 1 base and J by 10 bases, leaving 13 bases between them. This CDR3 comprises 13 residues. Germline V gene sequence: CDR1 SGHVS, CDR2 FNYEAQ. The CDR3 protein is CASSLEPQGTAFF. The CDR3 DNA reads TGTGCCAGCAGCTTAGAGCCACAGGGTACAGCTTTCTTT. Variable domain in full (rest from reference TRBV7-6 and TRBJ1-1): GAGVSQSPRYKVTKRGQDVALRCDPISGHVSLYWYRQALGQGPEFLTYFNYEAQQDKSGLPNDRFSAERPEGSISTLTIQRTEQRDSAMYRCASSLEPQGTAFFGQGTRLTVV.

V is TRBV5-1 and J is TRBJ2-7; tentatively, D is TRBD1 or TRBD2 (6 bases each). The CDR3 totals 16 residues. The V and J ends lost 4 bases and 1 base respectively, with 18 bases between them. CDR1 is SGHRS, CDR2 YFSETQ, per germline. This CDR3 is CASSTHGGITSYEQYF. The CDR3 DNA sequence: TGCGCCAGCAGCACCCACGGGGGCATCACTTCCTACGAGCAGTACTTC.

The chain has TRBV5-6 and TRBJ1-1; possibly TRBD1 for D (6 bases). This CDR3 is 18 amino acids long. The ends were cut back, 0 bases at V and 1 base at J, with 19 bases in the middle. Germline assignment: CDR1 SGHDT and CDR2 YYEEEE. The CDR3 loop is CASSLAGHPRGRNTEAFF. The CDR3 nucleotides read TGTGCCAGCAGCTTGGCGGGACATCCGAGAGGAAGGAACACTGAAGCTTTCTTT.

The gene calls are TRBV4-3 and TRBJ2-6; D not resolved. CDR1 and CDR2 (germline): LGHNA, YSLEER. The CDR3 totals 17 residues. Trimming took off 1 base at V and 4 bases at J, with 14 bases between the two ends. The CDR3 DNA is TGCGCCAGCAGCCAAGGTCTGGCTATAGCCGGGGCCAACGTCCTGACTTTC. It yields the protein CASSQGLAIAGANVLTF.

The chain uses TRBV15 and TRBJ1-5, with D perhaps matching TRBD1 (5 bases). This CDR3 has 16 amino acids. Germline V gene data show CDR1 as LNHNV and CDR2 as YYDKDF (reference sequence). V was cut by 1 base and J by 7 bases, with 17 bases left in between. CDR3 region: CATSRGLSGPDQPQHF. CDR3 in DNA: TGTGCCACCAGCAGAGGATTATCAGGGCCCGACCAGCCCCAGCATTTT. The complete variable domain, with remaining parts taken from reference TRBV15 and TRBJ1-5, reads DAMVIQNPRYQVTQFGKPVTLSCSQTLNHNVMYWYQQKSSQAPKLLFHYYDKDFNNEADTPDNFQSRRPNTSFCFLDIRSPGLGDTAMYLCATSRGLSGPDQPQHFGDGTRLSIL.

The chain employs TRBV2 and TRBJ2-2; tentatively, D is TRBD1 (6 bases). The CDR3 loop spans 13 amino acids. The V and J ends lost 6 bases and 5 bases respectively, with 10 bases between them. Germline V lookup: CDR1 SNHLY, CDR2 FYNNEI. In DNA form, the CDR3 reads TGTGCCAGCAGGGCAGGGGTGACCGGGGAGCTGTTTTTT. Its translation is CASRAGVTGELFF.

V gene TRBV2 combines with J gene TRBJ2-1; 12 bases fit TRBD2. Trimming removed 4 bases from V and 9 bases from J; junction bases left unmatched: 4. The V gene's germline CDR1 is SNHLY and CDR2 FYNNEI. The CDR3 extends over 14 amino acids. CDR3 nucleotides: TGTGCCAGCAGTGGAACTAGCGGGGGGAGTGAGCAGTTCTTC. Amino acids: CASSGTSGGSEQFF.

The chain is built from TRBV29-1 and TRBJ2-3; 10 bases fit TRBD2. V lost 0 bases and J lost 4; bases outside the gene matches: 7. CDR1 and CDR2 (germline): SQVTM, ANQGSEA. The CDR3 loop spans 16 amino acids. CDR3 loop: CSVEDTAGGPPDTQYF. The CDR3, as DNA: TGCAGCGTTGAAGATACAGCGGGGGGGCCGCCAGATACGCAGTATTTT.

This clone was detected a few times. The chain uses TRBV20-1 and TRBJ1-1; no clear D gene. CDR3 length equals 11 residues. In germline, CDR1 is DFQATT, CDR2 SNEGSKA (reference sequence). The V gene lost 6 bases and the J gene lost 4 bases, with 9 bases spanning the gap. CDR3 nucleotides: TGCAGTGCCCTGCGGGGCACTGAAGCTTTCTTT. Translated: CSALRGTEAFF.